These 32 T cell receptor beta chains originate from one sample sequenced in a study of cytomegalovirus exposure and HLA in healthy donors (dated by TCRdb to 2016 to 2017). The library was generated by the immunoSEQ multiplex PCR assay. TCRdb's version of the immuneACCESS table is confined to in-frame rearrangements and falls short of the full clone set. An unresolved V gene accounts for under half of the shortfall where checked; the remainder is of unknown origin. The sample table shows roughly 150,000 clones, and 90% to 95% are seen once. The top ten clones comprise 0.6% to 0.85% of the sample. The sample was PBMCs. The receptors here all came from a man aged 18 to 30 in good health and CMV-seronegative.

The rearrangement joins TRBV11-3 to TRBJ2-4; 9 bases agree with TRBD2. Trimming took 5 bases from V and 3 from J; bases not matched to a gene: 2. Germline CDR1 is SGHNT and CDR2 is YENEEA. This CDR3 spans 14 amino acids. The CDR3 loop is CASSMRGGKNIQYF. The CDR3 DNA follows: TGTGCCAGCAGCATGCGGGGGGGCAAAAACATTCAGTACTTC.

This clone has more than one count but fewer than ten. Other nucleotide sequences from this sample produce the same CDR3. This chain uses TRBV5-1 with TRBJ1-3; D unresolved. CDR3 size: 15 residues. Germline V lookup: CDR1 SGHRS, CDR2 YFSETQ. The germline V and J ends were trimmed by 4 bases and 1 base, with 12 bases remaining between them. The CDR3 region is CASSPEGLSGNTIYF. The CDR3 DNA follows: TGCGCCAGCAGCCCGGAGGGCCTATCTGGAAACACCATATATTTT.

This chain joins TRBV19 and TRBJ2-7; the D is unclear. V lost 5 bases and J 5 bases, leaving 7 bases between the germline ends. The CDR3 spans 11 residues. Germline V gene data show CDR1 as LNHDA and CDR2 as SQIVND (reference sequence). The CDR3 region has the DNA TGTGCCAGTAGTGCAGGAAACGAGCAGTACTTC. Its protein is CASSAGNEQYF.

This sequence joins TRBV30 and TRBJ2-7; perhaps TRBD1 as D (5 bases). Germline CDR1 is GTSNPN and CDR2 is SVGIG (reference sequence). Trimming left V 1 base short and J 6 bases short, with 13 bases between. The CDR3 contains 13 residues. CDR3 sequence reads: CAWSGLLQGEQYF. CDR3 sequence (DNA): TGTGCCTGGAGTGGCCTCCTCCAGGGCGAGCAGTACTTC.

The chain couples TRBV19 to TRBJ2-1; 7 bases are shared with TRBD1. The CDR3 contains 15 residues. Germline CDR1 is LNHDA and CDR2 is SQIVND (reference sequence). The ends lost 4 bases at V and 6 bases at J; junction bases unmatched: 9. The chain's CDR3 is CASSTRQGSGNEQFF. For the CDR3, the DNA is TGTGCCAGTAGTACCCGACAGGGATCGGGCAATGAGCAGTTCTTC.

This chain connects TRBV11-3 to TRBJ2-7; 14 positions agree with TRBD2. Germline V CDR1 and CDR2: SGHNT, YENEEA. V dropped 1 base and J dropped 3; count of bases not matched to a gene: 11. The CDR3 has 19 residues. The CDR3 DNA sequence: TGTGCCAGCAGCTTAGCGGGACTAGCGGGAGTAGAATTGCGCTACGAGCAGTACGTC. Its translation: CASSLAGLAGVELRYEQYV.

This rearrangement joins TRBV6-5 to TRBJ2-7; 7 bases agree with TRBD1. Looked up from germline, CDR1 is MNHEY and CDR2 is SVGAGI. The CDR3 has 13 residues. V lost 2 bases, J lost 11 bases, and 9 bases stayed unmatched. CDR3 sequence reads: CASSYTEGQVKYV. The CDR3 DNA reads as TGTGCCAGCAGTTACACGGAAGGACAGGTTAAGTACGTC.

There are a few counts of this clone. In nucleotides, the CDR3 is TGTGCCAGCAGTTACTCCGGGGGCTATGGCTACACCTTC. Amino acids: CASSYSGGYGYTF. The chain has TRBV6-5 and TRBJ1-2, with D possibly matching TRBD1 (5 bases). The CDR3 covers 13 residues. Germline CDR1 is MNHEY and CDR2 is SVGAGI. The germline V and J ends were trimmed by 0 bases and 4 bases, with 6 bases remaining between them.

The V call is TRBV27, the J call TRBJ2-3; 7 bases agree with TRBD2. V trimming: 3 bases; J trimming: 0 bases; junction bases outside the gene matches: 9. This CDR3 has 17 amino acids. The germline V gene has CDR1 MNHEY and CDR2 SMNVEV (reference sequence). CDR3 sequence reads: CASSFQGWGGSTDTQYF. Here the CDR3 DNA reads TGTGCCAGCAGTTTTCAGGGTTGGGGGGGTAGCACAGATACGCAGTATTTT.

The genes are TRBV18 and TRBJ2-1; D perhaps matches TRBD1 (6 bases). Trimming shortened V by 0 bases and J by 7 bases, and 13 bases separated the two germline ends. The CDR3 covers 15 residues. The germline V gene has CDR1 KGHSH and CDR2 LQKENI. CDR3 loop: CASSPPTRGFNEQFF. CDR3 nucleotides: TGTGCCAGCTCACCACCGACGAGGGGGTTTAATGAGCAGTTCTTC.

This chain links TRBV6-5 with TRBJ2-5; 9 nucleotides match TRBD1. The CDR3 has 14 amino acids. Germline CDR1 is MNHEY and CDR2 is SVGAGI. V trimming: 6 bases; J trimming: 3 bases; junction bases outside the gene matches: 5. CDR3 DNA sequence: TGTGCCAGCAGCACGGGACAGGGTAAAGAGACCCAGTACTTC. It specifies CASSTGQGKETQYF.

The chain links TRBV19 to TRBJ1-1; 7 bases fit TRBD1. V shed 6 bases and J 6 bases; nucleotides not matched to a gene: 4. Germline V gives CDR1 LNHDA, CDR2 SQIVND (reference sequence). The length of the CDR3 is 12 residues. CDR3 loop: CASRGRGAEAFF. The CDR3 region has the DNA TGTGCCAGTAGAGGCAGGGGGGCTGAAGCTTTCTTT.

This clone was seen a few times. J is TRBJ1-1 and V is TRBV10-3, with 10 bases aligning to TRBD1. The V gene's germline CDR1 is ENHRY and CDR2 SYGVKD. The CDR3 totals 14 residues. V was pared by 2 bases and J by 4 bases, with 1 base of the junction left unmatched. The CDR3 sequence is CAISEGTGATEAFF. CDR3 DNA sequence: TGTGCCATCAGTGAGGGGACAGGGGCCACTGAAGCTTTCTTT.

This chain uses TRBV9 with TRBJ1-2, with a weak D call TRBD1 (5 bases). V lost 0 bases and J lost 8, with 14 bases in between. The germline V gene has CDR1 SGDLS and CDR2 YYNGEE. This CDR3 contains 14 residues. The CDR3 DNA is TGTGCCAGCAGCGTAGGACAGCAAAAGGGAGGCTACACCTTC. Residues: CASSVGQQKGGYTF.

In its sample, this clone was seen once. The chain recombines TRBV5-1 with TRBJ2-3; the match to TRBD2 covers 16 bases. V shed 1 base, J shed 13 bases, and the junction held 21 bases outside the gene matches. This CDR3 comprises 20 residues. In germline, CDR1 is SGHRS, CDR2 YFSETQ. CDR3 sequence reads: CASSLLIPGTSGGARDHKYF. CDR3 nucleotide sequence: TGCGCCAGCAGCTTGTTGATCCCCGGGACTAGCGGGGGGGCCAGGGATCACAAGTATTTT.

The CDR3 sequence is CASSLSGGSTEAFF. CDR3 DNA: TGTGCCAGCAGTTTATCCGGCGGGAGCACTGAAGCTTTCTTT. V and J are TRBV27 and TRBJ1-1; D gene ambiguous. Germline V lookup: CDR1 MNHEY, CDR2 SMNVEV (reference sequence). V was cut by 0 bases and J by 4 bases, with 9 bases left in between. This CDR3 region has 14 residues.

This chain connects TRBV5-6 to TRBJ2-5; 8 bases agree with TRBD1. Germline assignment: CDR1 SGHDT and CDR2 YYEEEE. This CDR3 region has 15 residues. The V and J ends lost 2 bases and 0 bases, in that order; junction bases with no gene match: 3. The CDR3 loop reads CASSFRQGYQETQYF. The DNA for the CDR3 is TGTGCCAGCAGCTTTAGACAGGGGTACCAAGAGACCCAGTACTTC.

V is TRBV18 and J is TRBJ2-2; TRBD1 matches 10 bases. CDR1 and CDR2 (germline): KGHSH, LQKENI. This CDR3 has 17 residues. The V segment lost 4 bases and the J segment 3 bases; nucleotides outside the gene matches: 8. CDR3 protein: CASSRDRGLIDTGELFF. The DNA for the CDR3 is TGTGCCAGCTCACGTGACAGGGGGCTAATTGACACCGGGGAGCTGTTTTTT.

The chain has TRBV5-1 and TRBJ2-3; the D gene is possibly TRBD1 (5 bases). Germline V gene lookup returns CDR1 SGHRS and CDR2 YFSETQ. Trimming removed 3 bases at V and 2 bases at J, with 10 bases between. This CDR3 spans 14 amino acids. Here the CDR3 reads CASSSSGNTDTQYF. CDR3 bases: TGCGCCAGCAGCTCCTCAGGGAACACAGATACGCAGTATTTT.

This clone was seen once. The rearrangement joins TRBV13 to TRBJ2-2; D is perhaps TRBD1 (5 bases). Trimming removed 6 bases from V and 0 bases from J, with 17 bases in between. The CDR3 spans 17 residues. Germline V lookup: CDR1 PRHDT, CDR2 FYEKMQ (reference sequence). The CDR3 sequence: CASSYRNDRSNTGELFF. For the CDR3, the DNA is TGTGCCAGCAGTTACAGGAACGACCGATCGAACACCGGGGAGCTGTTTTTT.

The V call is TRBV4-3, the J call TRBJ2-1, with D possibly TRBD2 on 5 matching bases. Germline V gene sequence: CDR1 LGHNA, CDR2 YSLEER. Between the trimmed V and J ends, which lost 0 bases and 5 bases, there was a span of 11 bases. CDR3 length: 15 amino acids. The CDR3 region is CASSQDRSGNNEQFF. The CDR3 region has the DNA TGCGCCAGCAGCCAAGATCGGAGCGGTAACAATGAGCAGTTCTTC.

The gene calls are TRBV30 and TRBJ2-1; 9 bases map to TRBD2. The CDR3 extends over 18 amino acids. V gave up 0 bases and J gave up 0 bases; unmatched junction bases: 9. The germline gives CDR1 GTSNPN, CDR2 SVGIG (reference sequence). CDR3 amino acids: CAWSVGASGTSSYNEQFF. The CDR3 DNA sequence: TGTGCCTGGAGTGTAGGGGCTAGCGGGACTAGCTCCTACAATGAGCAGTTCTTC.

CDR3 coding DNA: TGTGCCAGCAAAGGGGGCCAAACCGGGGAGCTGTTTTTT. Translated, it gives CASKGGQTGELFF. This chain uses TRBV6-4 with TRBJ2-2, with TRBD1 matching over 7 bases. The CDR3 runs to 13 residues. Trimming cost V 7 bases and J 5 bases; bases outside gene matches: 4. Per germline, CDR1 MRHNA and CDR2 SNTAGT.

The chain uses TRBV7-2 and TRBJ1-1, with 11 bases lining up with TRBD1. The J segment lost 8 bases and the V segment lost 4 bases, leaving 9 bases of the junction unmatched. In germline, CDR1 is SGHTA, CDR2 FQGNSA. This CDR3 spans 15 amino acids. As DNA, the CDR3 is TGTGCCAGCAGCTCCCAAGGACAGGGGGCTCACGAAGCTTTCTTT. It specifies CASSSQGQGAHEAFF.

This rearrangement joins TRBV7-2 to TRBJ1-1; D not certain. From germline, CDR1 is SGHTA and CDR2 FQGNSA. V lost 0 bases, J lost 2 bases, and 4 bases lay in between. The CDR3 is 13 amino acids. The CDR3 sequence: CASSLALNTEAFF. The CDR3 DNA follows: TGTGCCAGCAGCTTAGCCCTCAACACTGAAGCTTTCTTT.

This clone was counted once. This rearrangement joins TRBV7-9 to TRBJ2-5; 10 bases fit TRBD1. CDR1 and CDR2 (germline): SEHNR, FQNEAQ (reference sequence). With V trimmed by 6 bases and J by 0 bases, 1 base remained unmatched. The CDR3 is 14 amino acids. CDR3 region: CASRGQGYQETQYF. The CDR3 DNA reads TGTGCCAGCAGGGGACAGGGGTACCAAGAGACCCAGTACTTC.

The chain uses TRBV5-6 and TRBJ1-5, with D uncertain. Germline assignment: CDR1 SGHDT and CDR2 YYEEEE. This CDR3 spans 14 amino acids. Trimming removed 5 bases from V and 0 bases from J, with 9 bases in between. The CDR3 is CASSYAGSNQPQHF. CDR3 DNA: TGTGCCAGCAGTTACGCCGGTAGCAATCAGCCCCAGCATTTT.

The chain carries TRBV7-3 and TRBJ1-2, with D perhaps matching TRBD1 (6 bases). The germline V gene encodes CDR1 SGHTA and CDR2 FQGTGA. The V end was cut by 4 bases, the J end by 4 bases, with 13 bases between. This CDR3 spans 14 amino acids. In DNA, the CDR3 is TGTGCCAGCAGCTCCGGACAGTTGAGCTATGGCTACACCTTC. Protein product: CASSSGQLSYGYTF.

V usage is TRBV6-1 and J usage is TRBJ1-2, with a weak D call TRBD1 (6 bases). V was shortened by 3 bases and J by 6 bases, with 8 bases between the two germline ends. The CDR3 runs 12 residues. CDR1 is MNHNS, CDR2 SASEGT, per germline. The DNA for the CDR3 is TGTGCCAGCAGTGAGCCAGGGGATGGCTACACCTTC. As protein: CASSEPGDGYTF.

The CDR3 DNA is TGTGCCAGCAGCTTATACTTGGACAGGGGGCTCGCTGGAAACACCATATATTTT. Encoded protein: CASSLYLDRGLAGNTIYF. The genes are TRBV7-2 and TRBJ1-3; 11 positions agree with TRBD1. Trimming removed 2 bases from V and 2 bases from J; junction bases left unmatched: 8. The CDR3 has 18 residues. Germline V gene data show CDR1 as SGHTA and CDR2 as FQGNSA.

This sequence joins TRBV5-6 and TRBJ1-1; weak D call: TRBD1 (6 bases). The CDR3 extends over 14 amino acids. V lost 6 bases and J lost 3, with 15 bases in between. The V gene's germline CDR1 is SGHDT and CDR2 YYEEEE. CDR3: CASIQRGLDTEAFF. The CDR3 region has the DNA TGTGCCAGCATCCAAAGGGGGTTGGACACTGAAGCTTTCTTT.

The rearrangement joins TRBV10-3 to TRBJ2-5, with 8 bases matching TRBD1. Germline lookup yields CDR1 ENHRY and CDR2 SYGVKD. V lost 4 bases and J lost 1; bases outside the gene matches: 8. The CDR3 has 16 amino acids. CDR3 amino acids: CAISAGRQGSQETQYF. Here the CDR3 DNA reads TGTGCCATCAGTGCAGGAAGACAGGGGTCCCAAGAGACCCAGTACTTC.